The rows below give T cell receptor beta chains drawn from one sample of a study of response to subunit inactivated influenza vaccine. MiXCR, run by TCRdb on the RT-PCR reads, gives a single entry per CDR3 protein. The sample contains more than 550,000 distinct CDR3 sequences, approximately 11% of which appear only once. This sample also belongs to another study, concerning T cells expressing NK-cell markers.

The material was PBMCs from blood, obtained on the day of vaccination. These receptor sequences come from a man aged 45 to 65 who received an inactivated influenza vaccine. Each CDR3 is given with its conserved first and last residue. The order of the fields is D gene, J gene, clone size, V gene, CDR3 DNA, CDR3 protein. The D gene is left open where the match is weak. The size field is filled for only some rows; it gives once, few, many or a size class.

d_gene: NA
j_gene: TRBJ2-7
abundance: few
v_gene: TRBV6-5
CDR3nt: TGTGCCAGCAGCCGCGCGCCCGACGAGCAGTACTTC
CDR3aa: CASSRAPDEQYF

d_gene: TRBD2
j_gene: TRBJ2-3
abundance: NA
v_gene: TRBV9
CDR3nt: TGTGCCAGCAGCCCATCTAGCGGGATCGCAGATACGCAGTATTTT
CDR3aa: CASSPSSGIADTQYF

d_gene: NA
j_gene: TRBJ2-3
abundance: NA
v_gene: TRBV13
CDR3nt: TGTGCCAGCAGCTTAGGCCCAGGGGAATCTACAGATACGCAGTATTTT
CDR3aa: CASSLGPGESTDTQYF

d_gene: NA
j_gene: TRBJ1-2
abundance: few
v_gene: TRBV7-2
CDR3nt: TGTGCCCAAGCGACGGGGGAGGGAAGCTATGGCTACACCTTC
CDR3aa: CAQATGEGSYGYTF

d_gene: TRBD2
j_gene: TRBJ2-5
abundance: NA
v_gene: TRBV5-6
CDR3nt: TGTGCCAGCAGCTCCAAAGCGGGGGGGGAGACCCAGTACTTC
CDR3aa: CASSSKAGGETQYF

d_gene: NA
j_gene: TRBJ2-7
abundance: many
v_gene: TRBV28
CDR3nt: TGTGCCAGCAGTAACCCGGACAGCTACGAGCAGTACTTC
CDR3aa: CASSNPDSYEQYF

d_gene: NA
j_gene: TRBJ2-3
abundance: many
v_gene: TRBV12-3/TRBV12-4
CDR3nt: TGTGCCAGCAGTTTCTTTAGCACAGATACGCAGTATTTT
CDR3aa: CASSFFSTDTQYF

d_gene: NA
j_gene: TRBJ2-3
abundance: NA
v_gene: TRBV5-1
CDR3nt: TGCGCCAGCAGCCTCGGGGGGCTCACAGATACGCAGTATTTT
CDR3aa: CASSLGGLTDTQYF

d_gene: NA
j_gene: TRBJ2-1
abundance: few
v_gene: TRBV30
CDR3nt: TGTGCCTGGAATTGGGGGGGCCCCTACAATGAGCAGTTCTTC
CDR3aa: CAWNWGGPYNEQFF

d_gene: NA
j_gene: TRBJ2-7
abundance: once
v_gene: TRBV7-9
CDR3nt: TGTGCCAGCAGCTTAGCGGGCGCGAGGGGTTACGAGCAGTACTTC
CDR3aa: CASSLAGARGYEQYF

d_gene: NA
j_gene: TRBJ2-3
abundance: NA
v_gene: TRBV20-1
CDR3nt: TGCAGTGCTAGAGATCTGATGACTATCGGAGATACGCAGTATTTT
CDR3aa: CSARDLMTIGDTQYF

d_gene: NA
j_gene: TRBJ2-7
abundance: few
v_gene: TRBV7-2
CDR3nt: TGTGCCAGCAGCTCCAGAGGAGGGCGGAACTACGAGCAGTACTTC
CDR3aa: CASSSRGGRNYEQYF

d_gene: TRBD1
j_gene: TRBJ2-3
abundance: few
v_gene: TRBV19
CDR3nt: TGTGCCAGTAGTATCATAGGGGGCGGGCCAGATACGCAGTATTTT
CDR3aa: CASSIIGGGPDTQYF

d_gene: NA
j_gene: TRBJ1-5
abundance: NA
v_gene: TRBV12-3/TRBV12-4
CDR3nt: TGTGCCAGCAGTTTTTCGGCCAGGGGAGCAGATCGGCCCCAGCATTTT
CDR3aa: CASSFSARGADRPQHF

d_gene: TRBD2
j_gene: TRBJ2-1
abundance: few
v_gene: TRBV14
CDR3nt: TGTGCCAGCAGCCTCACAACTGGACTAGCGGGATACAATGAGCAGTTCTTC
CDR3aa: CASSLTTGLAGYNEQFF

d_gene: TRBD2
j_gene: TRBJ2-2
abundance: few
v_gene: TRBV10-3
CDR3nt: TGTGCCATCAGTGACCCTAGCGGTCCCACCGGGGAGCTGTTTTTT
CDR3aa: CAISDPSGPTGELFF

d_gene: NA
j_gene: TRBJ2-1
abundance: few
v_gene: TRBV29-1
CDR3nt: TGCAGCGTTGAAGCAGCCGGAGAGGTTTACAATGAGCAGTTCTTC
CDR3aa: CSVEAAGEVYNEQFF

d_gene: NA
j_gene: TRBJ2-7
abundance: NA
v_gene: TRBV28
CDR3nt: TGTGCCAGCAACTCATTTTACGAGCAGTACTTC
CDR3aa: CASNSFYEQYF

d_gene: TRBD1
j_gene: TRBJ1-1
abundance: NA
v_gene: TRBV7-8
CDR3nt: TGTGCCAGCAGCCCCGACAGGGGGGCCGAGGCTTTCTTT
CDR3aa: CASSPDRGAEAFF

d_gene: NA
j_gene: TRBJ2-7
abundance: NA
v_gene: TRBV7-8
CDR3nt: TGTGCCAGCAGCCCACGCGGACTCTTATACGAGCAGTACTTC
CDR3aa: CASSPRGLLYEQYF

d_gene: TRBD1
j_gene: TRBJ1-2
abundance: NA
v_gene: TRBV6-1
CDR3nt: TGTGCCAGCAGAGCCCCCGGGACAGGGAACTATGGCTACACCTTC
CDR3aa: CASRAPGTGNYGYTF

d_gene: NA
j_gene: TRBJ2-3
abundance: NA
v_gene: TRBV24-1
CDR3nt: TGTGCCACCAGTGACCGGGGACGGGCTCGCCCAGATACGCAGTATTTT
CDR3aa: CATSDRGRARPDTQYF

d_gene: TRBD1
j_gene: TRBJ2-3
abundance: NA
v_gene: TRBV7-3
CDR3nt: TGTGCCAGCAGCCTCACCGGGGACAGGGGTATAAGGGCAGGAGATACGCAGTATTTT
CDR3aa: CASSLTGDRGIRAGDTQYF

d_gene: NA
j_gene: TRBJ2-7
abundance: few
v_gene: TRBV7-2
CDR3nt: TGTGCCAGCAGCTGGAACGGGACCCCGGGCGAGCAGTACTTC
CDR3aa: CASSWNGTPGEQYF

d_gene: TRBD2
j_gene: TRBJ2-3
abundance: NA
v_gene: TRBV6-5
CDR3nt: TGTGCCAGCAGCCTAAACCGACTAGCAGCTAGCACAGATACGCAGTATTTT
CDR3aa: CASSLNRLAASTDTQYF

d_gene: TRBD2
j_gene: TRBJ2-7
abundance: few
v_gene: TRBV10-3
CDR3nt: TGTGCCATCAGGGGGCTAGCGGGGGGACCTCTGTACTTC
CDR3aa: CAIRGLAGGPLYF

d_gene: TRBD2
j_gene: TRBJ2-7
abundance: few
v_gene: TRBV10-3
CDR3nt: TGTGCCATCAAAGCGGGAGGGCCCTACGAGCAGTACTTC
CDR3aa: CAIKAGGPYEQYF

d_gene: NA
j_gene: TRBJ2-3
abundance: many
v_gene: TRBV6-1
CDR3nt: TGTGCCAGCACCTCTACTCAAACGCAGTATTTT
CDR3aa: CASTSTQTQYF

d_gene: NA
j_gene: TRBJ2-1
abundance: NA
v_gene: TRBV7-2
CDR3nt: TGTGCCAGCAGCTTACGACGCCTTACAGGGCAGTTCTTC
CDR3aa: CASSLRRLTGQFF

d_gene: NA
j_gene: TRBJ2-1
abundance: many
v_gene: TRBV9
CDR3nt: TGTGCCAGCAGCGTAGACCCCCCCATCAGGGGTGACTACAATGAGCAGTTCTTC
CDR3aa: CASSVDPPIRGDYNEQFF

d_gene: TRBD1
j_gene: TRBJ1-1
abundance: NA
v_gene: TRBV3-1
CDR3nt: TGTGCCAGCAGGACAGGGTCGGGGACTGAAGCTCTCTTT
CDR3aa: CASRTGSGTEALF

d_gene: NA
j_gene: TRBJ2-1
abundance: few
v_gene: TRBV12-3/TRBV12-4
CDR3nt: TGTGCCAGCAGTCTCTGGGGCGAGGGGAAGCATGAGCAGTTCTTC
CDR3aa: CASSLWGEGKHEQFF

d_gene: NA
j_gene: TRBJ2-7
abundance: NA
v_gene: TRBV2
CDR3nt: TGTGCCAGCAGTATAAGGACAGTTTACGAGCAGTACTTC
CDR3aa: CASSIRTVYEQYF

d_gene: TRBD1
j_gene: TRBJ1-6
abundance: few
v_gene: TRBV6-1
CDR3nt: TGTGCCAGCAGTAAAAGACAGGGGGCGGAAAATTCACCCCTCCACTTT
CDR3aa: CASSKRQGAENSPLHF

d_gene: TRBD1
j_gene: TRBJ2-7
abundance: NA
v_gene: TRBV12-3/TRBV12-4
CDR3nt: TGTGCCAGCAAGCCAGCCCTCCGAAGACAGGGGGACACCTACGAGCAGTACTTC
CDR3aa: CASKPALRRQGDTYEQYF

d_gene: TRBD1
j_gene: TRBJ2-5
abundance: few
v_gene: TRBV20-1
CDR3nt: TGCAGTGCTAGAGATCGGACAGGGGGCGCCCAGACCCAGTACTTC
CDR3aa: CSARDRTGGAQTQYF

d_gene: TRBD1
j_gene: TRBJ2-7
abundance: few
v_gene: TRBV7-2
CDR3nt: TGTGCCAGCAGCTTACAGGGGACAGAAGGCGAGCAGTACTTC
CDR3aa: CASSLQGTEGEQYF

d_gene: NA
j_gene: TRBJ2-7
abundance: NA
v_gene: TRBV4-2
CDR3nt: TGTGCCAGCAGCCAAGGTGTATCACGGGGGCTTTCGTACGAGCAGTACTTC
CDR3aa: CASSQGVSRGLSYEQYF